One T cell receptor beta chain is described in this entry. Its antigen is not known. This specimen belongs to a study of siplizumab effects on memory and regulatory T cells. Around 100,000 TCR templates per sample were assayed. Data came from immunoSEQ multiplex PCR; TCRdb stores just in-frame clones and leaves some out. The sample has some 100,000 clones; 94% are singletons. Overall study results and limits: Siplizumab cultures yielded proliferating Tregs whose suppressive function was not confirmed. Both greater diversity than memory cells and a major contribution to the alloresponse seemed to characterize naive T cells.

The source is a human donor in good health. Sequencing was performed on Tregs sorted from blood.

The CDR3 loop reads CASSPEISSYNEQFF. The CDR3 DNA reads TGTGCCAGCTCACCCGAAATAAGCTCCTACAATGAGCAGTTCTTC. This sequence joins TRBV18 and TRBJ2-1; D remains unclear. CDR1 is KGHSH, CDR2 LQKENI, per germline. CDR3 size: 15 residues. Trimming shortened V by 3 bases and J by 0 bases, and 9 bases separated the two germline ends. Combining the CDR3 with reference TRBV18 and TRBJ2-1 gives the whole variable domain NAGVMQNPRHLVRRRGQEARLRCSPMKGHSHVYWYRQLPEEGLKFMVYLQKENIIDESGMPKERFSAEFPKEGPSILRIQQVVRGDSAAYFCASSPEISSYNEQFFGPGTRLTVL.